The rows below give T cell receptor beta chains drawn from one sample of a study of blood T cell repertoires in COVID-19. Sequenced by immunoSEQ multiplex PCR; TCRdb stores in-frame clones only, minus some. The sample yields roughly 430,000 clones, 88% seen once. Sequencing was done on a sample of PBMCs or T cells enriched from blood (not recorded which). Every receptor here comes from a woman aged 40 to 50 with acute COVID-19. Both conserved end residues are part of each CDR3. The order of the fields is clone size, D gene, V gene, J gene, CDR3 length, CDR3 DNA, CDR3 protein. A D gene is named only where the DNA matches it firmly. Expanded clones are given a class, and other clones once, few, many or no size at all.

clone_size: NA
d_call: NA
v_call: TRBV14
j_call: TRBJ1-6
cdr3_length: 14
cdr3_nt: TGTGCCAGCAGTATAGAGAGATTGAATTCACCCCTCCACTTT
cdr3_aa: CASSIERLNSPLHF

clone_size: NA
d_call: NA
v_call: TRBV9
j_call: TRBJ2-6
cdr3_length: 16
cdr3_nt: TGTGCCAGCAGCGTAGATATCCGTCGTGGGGCCAACGTCCTGACTTTC
cdr3_aa: CASSVDIRRGANVLTF

clone_size: NA
d_call: TRBD1
v_call: TRBV4-1
j_call: TRBJ1-4
cdr3_length: 15
cdr3_nt: TGCGCCAGCAGCCATGGGGGACAGGGGGTGGAAAAACTGTTTTTT
cdr3_aa: CASSHGGQGVEKLFF

clone_size: NA
d_call: NA
v_call: TRBV5-1
j_call: TRBJ2-5
cdr3_length: 15
cdr3_nt: TGCGCCAGCAGCTTGGGACAGATGTACCAAGAGACCCAGTACTTC
cdr3_aa: CASSLGQMYQETQYF

clone_size: NA
d_call: NA
v_call: TRBV3-1/TRBV3-2
j_call: TRBJ2-7
cdr3_length: 15
cdr3_nt: TGTGCCAGCAGCCGGAGGAGGCCCACGTCCTACGAGCAGTACTTC
cdr3_aa: CASSRRRPTSYEQYF

clone_size: NA
d_call: TRBD1
v_call: TRBV11-3
j_call: TRBJ1-1
cdr3_length: 14
cdr3_nt: TGTGCCAGCAGCGCGGACAGGGGGCTCACTGAAGCTTTCTTT
cdr3_aa: CASSADRGLTEAFF

clone_size: once
d_call: TRBD2
v_call: TRBV7-9
j_call: TRBJ2-1
cdr3_length: 18
cdr3_nt: TGTGCCAGCAGCGCAGTTAGACTAGCGGGGGGGTCCTACAATGAGCAGTTCTTC
cdr3_aa: CASSAVRLAGGSYNEQFF

clone_size: NA
d_call: NA
v_call: TRBV5-1
j_call: TRBJ1-1
cdr3_length: 16
cdr3_nt: TGCGCCAGCAGCTTGGGAGAGGGAGGGGTGAACACTGAAGCTTTCTTT
cdr3_aa: CASSLGEGGVNTEAFF

clone_size: NA
d_call: NA
v_call: TRBV9
j_call: TRBJ1-1
cdr3_length: 15
cdr3_nt: TGTGCCAGCAGCGTAGATTTGTTGCGGGACACTGAAGCTTTCTTT
cdr3_aa: CASSVDLLRDTEAFF

clone_size: NA
d_call: NA
v_call: TRBV18
j_call: TRBJ1-1
cdr3_length: 14
cdr3_nt: TGTGCCAGCTCACCAATGGGCACGAACACTGAAGCTTTCTTT
cdr3_aa: CASSPMGTNTEAFF